This entry lists 18 T cell receptor beta chains sequenced from one sample in a study of T cells in Graves' hyperthyroidism and ophthalmopathy. There were TCR beta CDR3 regions amplified from RNA transcripts. Researchers ran a first-round RT-PCR on the TCR CDR3 using the HTBI primer set. From the multiplex PCR reads, TCRdb called clonotypes with MiXCR, one entry per CDR3 protein. There are just under 750,000 distinct CDR3 sequences in the sample; around 40% occur only once, and around 30% lies in the top ten. Sample: blood. These receptors came from a woman in her 40s with Graves' hyperthyroidism.

As concerns this clonotype: A much larger clone lies one base from this, so it may be a read error. The chain joins TRBV6-5 to TRBJ1-2, with D perhaps TRBD1 (6 bases). Germline CDR1 MNHEY, CDR2 SVGAGI. The V and J ends lost 2 bases and 8 bases respectively, with 9 bases between them. The CDR3 runs 12 residues. The CDR3: CASSYDRWGYTF. CDR3 DNA: TGTGCCAGCAGTTACGACAGGTGGGGCTACACCTTC.

The chain couples TRBV12-1 to TRBJ1-4. TRBV12-1 is a known pseudogene. The CDR3 loop spans 12 amino acids. Written as DNA, the CDR3 is TGTGCCAGCAGCTTTTACACTGAAAAACTGTTTTTT. Protein: CASSFYTEKLFF.

This chain uses TRBV24-1 with TRBJ2-7; the match to TRBD2 covers 9 bases. Unmatched junction bases numbered 19, after V lost 11 bases and J lost 3 bases. This CDR3 is 17 amino acids long. Germline V gene data show CDR1 as KGHDR and CDR2 as SFDVKD. The CDR3 bases are TGTGCCAGTAGTATAGATTATTCAAATAGCGGGAGCTACGAGCAGTACTTC. It yields the protein CASSIDYSNSGSYEQYF.

This rearrangement joins TRBV10-3 to TRBJ2-5; 8 bases are shared with TRBD1. Germline V gene data show CDR1 as ENHRY and CDR2 as SYGVKD. CDR3 length: 16 amino acids. J gave up 4 bases and V 3 bases, and 10 bases lay outside the gene matches. This CDR3 is CAISEPGQAFGETQYF. In DNA form, the CDR3 reads TGTGCCATCAGTGAACCGGGACAGGCGTTCGGAGAGACCCAGTACTTC.

J is TRBJ2-1 and V is TRBV7-2; tentatively, D is TRBD2 (6 bases). V was clipped by 5 bases and J by 2 bases, with 10 bases between them. Germline V lookup: CDR1 SGHTA, CDR2 FQGNSA. CDR3 length: 14 amino acids. The CDR3 DNA reads TGTGCCAGCAGCACCCCTAGCGCCTACAATGAGCAGTTCTTC. Translated, it gives CASSTPSAYNEQFF. Variable domain in full (rest from reference TRBV7-2 and TRBJ2-1): GAGVSQSPSNKVTEKGKDVELRCDPISGHTALYWYRQSLGQGLEFLIYFQGNSAPDKSGLPSDRFSAERTGGSVSTLTIQRTQQEDSAVYLCASSTPSAYNEQFFGPGTRLTVL.

V is TRBV19 and J is TRBJ1-4; no firm D call. The CDR3 runs 16 residues. The V gene's germline CDR1 is LNHDA and CDR2 SQIVND (reference sequence). The V and J ends lost 0 bases and 3 bases respectively, with 11 bases between them. The CDR3 region has the DNA TGTGCCAGTAGTATAGACATTCTCCCCGCTAATGAAAAACTGTTTTTT. Its translation: CASSIDILPANEKLFF.

The chain combines TRBV2 with TRBJ2-7, with 8 positions matching TRBD2. J lost 2 bases, V lost 6 bases, and 3 bases had no gene match. CDR1 is SNHLY, CDR2 FYNNEI, per germline. There are 13 residues in the CDR3. The CDR3 sequence is CASRPGGAYEQYF. The CDR3 bases are TGTGCCAGCAGGCCGGGGGGGGCCTACGAGCAGTACTTC.

This clonotype was seen only a few times. V gene TRBV27 combines with J gene TRBJ1-3; 8 positions agree with TRBD1. This CDR3 contains 15 residues. The V segment lost 5 bases and the J segment 6 bases; nucleotides outside the gene matches: 9. The V gene's germline CDR1 is MNHEY and CDR2 SMNVEV (reference sequence). Written as DNA, the CDR3 is TGTGCCAGCAGTCCCGGTGGCAGGGGGCTAAACACCATATATTTT. Encoded protein: CASSPGGRGLNTIYF.

There are many counts of this clonotype. The chain links TRBV19 to TRBJ1-6, with D possibly TRBD1 on 5 matching bases. The CDR3 extends over 14 amino acids. V was pared by 7 bases and J by 8 bases, with 15 bases between. Germline V gene data show CDR1 as LNHDA and CDR2 as SQIVND (reference sequence). CDR3 bases: TGTGCCAGTAAAATAGGGACGTCGGATTCACCCCTCCACTTT. This encodes CASKIGTSDSPLHF.

There are many counts of this clonotype. This chain joins TRBV7-2 and TRBJ1-1, with D possibly TRBD1 on 5 matching bases. With 3 bases removed from V and 1 base from J, the gap between germline ends came to 9 bases. CDR3 length: 14 amino acids. Germline loops: CDR1 SGHTA, CDR2 FQGNSA. The CDR3 is CASSFITGNTEAFF. The CDR3 coding sequence is TGTGCCAGCAGCTTCATTACAGGGAACACTGAAGCTTTCTTT.

The table lists this clonotype with a few counts. The genes are TRBV7-2 and TRBJ1-2, with D possibly TRBD1 on 6 matching bases. CDR3 length: 14 amino acids. From germline, CDR1 is SGHTA and CDR2 FQGNSA. V dropped 4 bases and J dropped 4 bases, with 13 bases sitting between them. CDR3 sequence: CASSSKQGGYGYTF. CDR3 coding DNA: TGTGCCAGCAGCTCAAAACAGGGAGGCTATGGCTACACCTTC. The full variable domain, with the rest looked up from reference TRBV7-2 and TRBJ1-2, is GAGVSQSPSNKVTEKGKDVELRCDPISGHTALYWYRQSLGQGLEFLIYFQGNSAPDKSGLPSDRFSAERTGGSVSTLTIQRTQQEDSAVYLCASSSKQGGYGYTFGSGTRLTVV.

The sample holds a few counts of this clonotype. CDR3 nucleotide sequence: TGTGCCAGCAGCTTAACCCCGACAGGGGGGACTGAAGCTTTCTTT. Protein product: CASSLTPTGGTEAFF. This chain joins TRBV7-2 and TRBJ1-1, with 9 bases lining up with TRBD1. CDR3 size: 15 residues. J was trimmed by 5 bases and V by 2 bases; bases with no gene match: 6. CDR1 SGHTA and CDR2 FQGNSA come from the germline V gene.

V and J are TRBV4-3 and TRBJ1-2, with D tentatively TRBD1 (5 bases). Germline loops: CDR1 LGHNA, CDR2 YSLEER. V was clipped by 5 bases and J by 0 bases, with 25 bases between them. This CDR3 contains 19 residues. CDR3 protein: CASSKETTQGSTANYGYTF. The CDR3 DNA is TGCGCCAGCAGCAAGGAAACGACCCAGGGTAGCACTGCTAACTATGGCTACACCTTC.

There are many counts of this clonotype. The V and J genes are TRBV20-1 and TRBJ2-7, with 10 bases identical to TRBD2. CDR3 size: 14 residues. The germline gives CDR1 DFQATT, CDR2 SNEGSKA (reference sequence). Unmatched junction bases numbered 6, after V lost 6 bases and J lost 1 base. The chain's CDR3 is CSAMGLASSYEQYF. The CDR3, as DNA: TGCAGTGCCATGGGACTAGCGTCTTCCTACGAGCAGTACTTC.

This clonotype was seen a few times. This chain links TRBV7-9 with TRBJ1-2; unclear D gene. V lost 7 bases, J lost 3 bases, and 15 bases lay in between. Germline V gene data show CDR1 as SEHNR and CDR2 as FQNEAQ (reference sequence). CDR3 length: 14 residues. DNA of the CDR3: TGTGCCAGCACCAAGGAGGTTCAGGACTATGGCTACACCTTC. As protein: CASTKEVQDYGYTF. Supplemented by reference TRBV7-9 and TRBJ1-2, the full variable domain reads DTGVSQNPRHKITKRGQNVTFRCDPISEHNRLYWYRQTLGQGPEFLTYFQNEAQLEKSRLLSDRFSAERPKGSFSTLEIQRTEQGDSAMYLCASTKEVQDYGYTFGSGTRLTVV.

This sequence joins TRBV7-2 and TRBJ2-3; D is perhaps TRBD2 (5 bases). Germline V gene sequence: CDR1 SGHTA, CDR2 FQGNSA. This CDR3 is 15 amino acids long. Deletions cut 5 bases from V and 0 bases from J, with 12 bases between. In nucleotides, the CDR3 is TGTGCCAGCAGCCCTAGCTACTCTAGCACAGATACGCAGTATTTT. Its protein product is CASSPSYSSTDTQYF.

As for this clonotype: The conserved closing phenylalanine or tryptophan is absent in this CDR3, likely reflecting a read error. The chain joins TRBV6-1 to TRBJ2-6; unclear D gene. The germline V gene encodes CDR1 MNHNS and CDR2 SASEGT. The V end lost 6 bases, the J end lost 0 bases, and 15 bases lay between the germline ends. The CDR3 length is 17 residues. CDR3 nucleotide sequence: TGTGCCAGCAGCCAACTACCCGCCGTCTCTGGGGCCAACGTCCTGACTCTC. Translation gives CASSQLPAVSGANVLTL.

The chain carries TRBV10-3 and TRBJ1-5, with D possibly being TRBD1 (5 bases). Deletions cut 2 bases from V and 1 base from J, with 9 bases between. Germline CDR1 ENHRY, CDR2 SYGVKD. There are 15 residues in the CDR3. The DNA for the CDR3 is TGTGCCATCAGTGAGACGCGGGGCAGCAATCAGCCCCAGCATTTT. This translates into CAISETRGSNQPQHF.